The 24 T cell receptor beta chains reported below all come from one sample, sequenced in a study of blood T cell repertoires in COVID-19. This table comes from immunoSEQ multiplex PCR, and its TCRdb copy is limited to in-frame clones, with some not included. The sample holds approximately 270,000 clones, more than 85% seen once. The sample comprised PBMCs or T cells enriched from blood (not recorded which). The receptor set was obtained from a man between 40 and 49 years old who had been exposed to COVID-19.

The chain's CDR3 is CASSFSGGYVSGELFF. The CDR3 bases are TGTGCCAGCAGTTTTAGCGGGGGATATGTATCCGGGGAGCTGTTTTTT. This chain links TRBV28 with TRBJ2-2; 9 positions match TRBD2. V lost 3 bases and J lost 6; bases outside the gene matches: 8. Germline loops: CDR1 MDHEN, CDR2 SYDVKM. CDR3 length: 16 amino acids.

This chain uses TRBV5-1 with TRBJ2-5; 10 bases align to TRBD1. Looked up from germline, CDR1 is SGHRS and CDR2 is YFSETQ. J was trimmed by 7 bases and V by 3 bases; bases with no gene match: 9. The CDR3 loop spans 15 amino acids. CDR3: CASSSGTGDRVTQYF. CDR3 sequence (DNA): TGCGCCAGCAGCTCCGGGACAGGGGATCGGGTGACCCAGTACTTC.

This chain uses TRBV28 with TRBJ1-1; no clear D. Germline lookup yields CDR1 MDHEN and CDR2 SYDVKM. V lost 7 bases, J lost 1 base, and 16 bases lay in between. There are 15 residues in the CDR3. The CDR3 here is CASTLPVRGNTEAFF. The CDR3 region has the DNA TGTGCCAGCACCCTGCCGGTACGAGGGAACACTGAAGCTTTCTTT.

The CDR3 reads CASSQGAGAQEQYF. The CDR3 DNA reads as TGCGCCAGCAGCCAAGGGGCGGGGGCTCAAGAGCAGTACTTC. The V call is TRBV4-3, the J call TRBJ2-7; possible D gene TRBD2, 7 bases. Germline V gene sequence: CDR1 LGHNA, CDR2 YSLEER. The CDR3 spans 14 residues. Trimming stripped 1 base from V and 7 bases from J, with 14 bases between.

The CDR3 loop reads CASSSGLASSYEQYF. In DNA form, the CDR3 reads TGTGCCAGCAGCTCGGGACTAGCGTCGAGCTACGAGCAGTACTTC. The chain carries TRBV5-4 and TRBJ2-7, with 10 bases that match TRBD2. V lost 3 bases to trimming and J lost 3 bases; unmatched junction nucleotides: 6. The germline gives CDR1 SGHNT, CDR2 YYREEE (reference sequence). The CDR3 is 15 amino acids.

The chain links TRBV12-3 or TRBV12-4 to TRBJ2-4, with a weak D call TRBD1 (5 bases). The CDR3 sequence is 13 residues long. Trimming stripped 6 bases from V and 2 bases from J, with 8 bases between. Written as DNA, the CDR3 is TGTGCCAGCAGGCGGACACCCAAAAACATTCAGTACTTC. This codes for CASRRTPKNIQYF.

This sequence joins TRBV11-2 and TRBJ2-7; D may be TRBD2 (6 bases). Trimming left V 2 bases short and J 4 bases short, with 9 bases between. Germline V gene data show CDR1 as SGHAT and CDR2 as FQNNGV. The CDR3 is made up of 13 amino acids. In nucleotides, the CDR3 is TGTGCCAGCAGCTTAACGGAGGGGTACGAGCAGTACTTC. Translation gives CASSLTEGYEQYF.

The chain carries TRBV4-1 and TRBJ2-7; D remains ambiguous. Looked up from germline, CDR1 is MGHRA and CDR2 is YSYEKL. Trimming removed 4 bases from V and 2 bases from J, with 18 bases in between. The CDR3 runs 16 residues. CDR3 DNA: TGCGCCAGCAGCCCAACTTCTCAAAGTGTGACCTACGAGCAGTACTTC. As protein: CASSPTSQSVTYEQYF.

This chain's CDR3 is CASGHRTPLSSYNSPLHF. CDR3 DNA: TGTGCTAGTGGTCACCGGACACCACTGAGCTCCTATAATTCACCCCTCCACTTT. The chain is built from TRBV12-5 and TRBJ1-6, with D possibly TRBD1 on 5 matching bases. V was shortened by 5 bases and J by 0 bases, with 17 bases between the two germline ends. This CDR3 has 18 amino acids. The germline V gene encodes CDR1 LGHNT and CDR2 FRNRAP.

The chain employs TRBV21-1 and TRBJ2-2; the table assigns TRBD1, which was not confirmed against the DNA. TRBV21-1 is recorded as a pseudogene. CDR3 length equals 17 residues. The CDR3 loop is CASSPCRTGAGTGELFF. The CDR3 DNA reads TGTGCCAGCAGCCCTTGTCGGACAGGGGCCGGTACCGGGGAGCTGTTTTTT.

The chain employs TRBV7-9 and TRBJ1-3, with TRBD1 matching over 8 bases. The CDR3 extends over 16 amino acids. The germline V gene has CDR1 SEHNR and CDR2 FQNEAQ (reference sequence). The J segment lost 0 bases and the V segment lost 5 bases, leaving 6 bases of the junction unmatched. The CDR3 DNA reads TGTGCCAGCAGCGGGGGACAGGTCAGCTCTGGAAACACCATATATTTT. The encoded protein is CASSGGQVSSGNTIYF. Complete variable domain (other parts from reference TRBV7-9 and TRBJ1-3): DTGVSQNPRHKITKRGQNVTFRCDPISEHNRLYWYRQTLGQGPEFLTYFQNEAQLEKSRLLSDRFSAERPKGSFSTLEIQRTEQGDSAMYLCASSGGQVSSGNTIYFGEGSWLTVV.

The V and J genes are TRBV28 and TRBJ2-2; 10 positions agree with TRBD1. J gave up 3 bases and V 5 bases, and 12 bases lay outside the gene matches. Germline assignment: CDR1 MDHEN and CDR2 SYDVKM. The CDR3 has 18 amino acids. CDR3 region: CASSLTPGQGPYTGELFF. In DNA, the CDR3 is TGTGCCAGCAGTCTCACTCCGGGACAGGGGCCGTACACCGGGGAGCTGTTTTTT. The entire variable domain, with the rest obtained from reference TRBV28 and TRBJ2-2, is as follows: DVKVTQSSRYLVKRTGEKVFLECVQDMDHENMFWYRQDPGLGLRLIYFSYDVKMKEKGDIPEGYSVSREKKERFSLILESASTNQTSMYLCASSLTPGQGPYTGELFFGEGSRLTVL.

The J gene is TRBJ2-5, the V gene TRBV19, with a tentative D call TRBD1 (7 bases). This CDR3 has 16 residues. Germline V lookup: CDR1 LNHDA, CDR2 SQIVND (reference sequence). Trimming stripped 5 bases from V and 4 bases from J, with 20 bases between. In nucleotides, the CDR3 is TGTGCCAGTAGTTGGGCAGGGGGGAGTGAGGGAGAGACCCAGTACTTC. Its protein is CASSWAGGSEGETQYF.

The CDR3 coding sequence is TGTGCCAGCAGCCGGTTGAGTCTGAACACTGAAGCTTTCTTT. Its protein product is CASSRLSLNTEAFF. The V gene is TRBV14, the J gene TRBJ1-1; D not resolved. V lost 4 bases and J lost 0, with 9 bases in between. This CDR3 spans 14 amino acids. In germline, CDR1 is SGHDN, CDR2 FVKESK.

V gene TRBV2 combines with J gene TRBJ1-5; a possible D gene is TRBD1 (6 bases). V lost 7 bases and J lost 3, with 10 bases in between. Per germline, CDR1 SNHLY and CDR2 FYNNEI. The CDR3 is 13 amino acids. In nucleotides, the CDR3 is TGTGCCAGCAATAGGGACAACAATCAGCCCCAGCATTTT. This translates into CASNRDNNQPQHF. The whole variable domain, remainder taken from reference TRBV2 and TRBJ1-5, is EPEVTQTPSHQVTQMGQEVILRCVPISNHLYFYWYRQILGQKVEFLVSFYNNEISEKSEIFDDQFSVERPDGSNFTLKIRSTKLEDSAMYFCASNRDNNQPQHFGDGTRLSIL.

The chain is built from TRBV6-5 and TRBJ2-1; tentatively, D is TRBD1 (6 bases). The CDR3 is made up of 12 amino acids. V was trimmed by 4 bases and J by 7 bases, leaving 8 bases between them. Germline values: CDR1 MNHEY, CDR2 SVGAGI. The CDR3 here is CASSFRGNEQFF. DNA of the CDR3: TGTGCCAGCAGTTTCAGGGGAAATGAGCAGTTCTTC.

The chain employs TRBV2 and TRBJ1-1; no reliable D call. In germline, CDR1 is SNHLY, CDR2 FYNNEI. The CDR3 totals 17 residues. V was pared by 0 bases and J by 3 bases, with 17 bases between. CDR3 nucleotide sequence: TGTGCCAGCAGTGAAGCCGGGAGCTTTCCCCTGGACACTGAAGCTTTCTTT. It codes for CASSEAGSFPLDTEAFF.

The gene calls are TRBV6-1 and TRBJ2-5, with D tentatively TRBD1 (6 bases). The germline CDR1 and CDR2 sequences are MNHNS and SASEGT. V lost 0 bases and J lost 4, with 15 bases in between. The CDR3 consists of 16 residues. The CDR3 loop is CASSEAAGQGLETQYF. CDR3 DNA sequence: TGTGCCAGCAGTGAAGCCGCCGGCCAGGGGCTAGAGACCCAGTACTTC.

The chain couples TRBV19 to TRBJ1-6; D gene unclear. Germline V gene lookup returns CDR1 LNHDA and CDR2 SQIVND (reference sequence). Trimming stripped 1 base from V and 10 bases from J, with 8 bases between. The CDR3 spans 13 residues. Here the CDR3 DNA reads TGTGCCAGTAGTATAGGAGCACAGTCACCCCTCCACTTT. It specifies CASSIGAQSPLHF.

The V and J genes are TRBV12-2 and TRBJ1-2; the table's D call, TRBD1, was not checked against the DNA. TRBV12-2 represents a pseudogene. The CDR3 contains 18 residues. CDR3 nucleotide sequence: TGTGCAAGTCGCTTAGTCACGGGATCACAGGGGATGTTTCATGGCTACACCTTC. Protein product: CASRLVTGSQGMFHGYTF.

V gene TRBV6-1 combines with J gene TRBJ2-7, with D perhaps matching TRBD1 (8 bases). Germline lookup yields CDR1 MNHNS and CDR2 SASEGT. This CDR3 is 15 amino acids long. Between the trimmed V and J ends, which lost 1 base and 2 bases, there was a span of 12 bases. Here the CDR3 DNA reads TGTGCCAGCAGTGAAGGGACAGGGACTACCTACGAGCAGTACTTC. It translates to CASSEGTGTTYEQYF.

The genes are TRBV27 and TRBJ1-1; 12 nucleotides match TRBD1. The CDR3 extends over 14 amino acids. CDR1 and CDR2 from the germline V gene are MNHEY and SMNVEV (reference sequence). The ends lost 7 bases at V and 10 bases at J; junction bases unmatched: 10. The CDR3 sequence: CASMDGTGGIGAFF. As DNA, the CDR3 is TGTGCCAGCATGGACGGGACAGGGGGCATCGGAGCTTTCTTT.

J is TRBJ1-3 and V is TRBV29-1; 8 bases agree with TRBD1. The ends lost 6 bases at V and 1 base at J; junction bases unmatched: 2. The CDR3 is made up of 13 amino acids. The germline V gene encodes CDR1 SQVTM and CDR2 ANQGSEA. CDR3 bases: TGCAGCGTACGGACAGGGTCTGGAAACACCATATATTTT. Its protein is CSVRTGSGNTIYF.

This clone was observed once. The rearrangement uses TRBV7-6 and TRBJ1-4; 11 bases line up with TRBD1. In germline, CDR1 is SGHVS, CDR2 FNYEAQ. V shed 4 bases and J 11 bases; nucleotides not matched to a gene: 18. The CDR3 has 18 amino acids. The CDR3 region has the DNA TGTGCCAGCAGCTGGTGGGACAGGGGGAAGGGAGGGGGTAAGAAACTGTTTTTT. Its translation: CASSWWDRGKGGGKKLFF.